The text below deals with one TCR beta chain. Clones were read by immunoSEQ multiplex PCR, and TCRdb kept only the in-frame ones, dropping some. This sample has approximately 4,000 clones, with around three quarters found just once. With 4 bases clipped from V and 3 bases from J, the junction kept 10 bases outside the gene matches. Germline CDR1 and CDR2: KGHSH and LQKENI. This CDR3 has 16 amino acids. The source of the sample is a study of graft-versus-host responses after intestinal transplantation. Across the whole study: Each transplant was multivisceral, liver-intestinal, or isolated intestinal.

Investigators treated the graft tissue so that it released intraepithelial and lamina propria lymphocytes. V usage is TRBV18 and J usage is TRBJ2-5; TRBD1 agrees at 8 bases. This TCR was sampled from a human patient who received an intestinal transplant, so some T cells may come from the graft donor. The sequenced sample was ileum tissue, obtained 17 days after transplant. The CDR3, as DNA: TGTGCCAGCTCACACAGACAGGGGACGGGAAAAGAGACCCAGTACTTC. Translating it yields CASSHRQGTGKETQYF.